The rows below give T cell receptor beta chains drawn from one sample of a study of T cell responses to AZD1222 COVID-19 vaccine. The repertoire was sequenced with immunoSEQ multiplex PCR; TCRdb's copy has only in-frame clones and lacks some. Of fewer than 200,000 clones in the sample, more than 90% are singletons; the top ten hold 1.6%. The sequenced sample was peripheral blood, obtained on day 0 of AZD1222 vaccination. These receptors all come from an adult in good health. Each CDR3 is given with its conserved first and last residue. D genes are given only for firm matches. The size field is filled for only some rows; it gives once, few, many or a size class.

abundance | j_gene | v_gene | d_gene | CDR3aa | CDR3nt
. | TRBJ2-3 | TRBV12-5 | TRBD2 | CASGSRLAESTDTQYF | TGTGCTAGTGGCTCGAGACTAGCGGAGAGCACAGATACGCAGTATTTT
. | TRBJ1-2 | TRBV7-8 | . | CASSLGAMDHLYGYTF | TGTGCCAGCAGCTTAGGAGCGATGGACCACCTCTATGGCTACACCTTC
. | TRBJ2-1 | TRBV6-5 | . | CASSSTSSSYNEQFF | TGTGCCAGCAGTTCGACAAGTAGCTCCTACAATGAGCAGTTCTTC
. | TRBJ1-1 | TRBV12-3/TRBV12-4 | . | CASSWGGEAFF | TGTGCCAGCAGTTGGGGGGGAGAAGCTTTCTTT
once | TRBJ2-7 | TRBV2 | . | CASSGQAYEQYF | TGTGCCAGCAGTGGACAGGCGTACGAGCAGTACTTC
. | TRBJ1-4 | TRBV29-1 | TRBD1 | CSAMGQRGEKLFF | TGCAGCGCTATGGGACAGAGAGGTGAAAAACTGTTTTTT
few | TRBJ2-1 | TRBV7-9 | . | CASSQGLRFNEQFF | TGTGCCAGCAGCCAGGGACTCCGCTTCAATGAGCAGTTCTTC
. | TRBJ2-7 | TRBV5-1 | TRBD2 | CASSDPSGRSYEQYF | TGCGCCAGCAGCGACCCTAGCGGGAGGAGTTACGAGCAGTACTTC
once | TRBJ1-6 | TRBV5-1 | . | CASSLSRAERAPLHF | TGCGCCAGCAGCTTGAGTCGGGCAGAAAGGGCACCCCTCCACTTT
. | TRBJ1-1 | TRBV5-4 | . | CASSVIWDPSAEAFF | TGTGCCAGCAGCGTTATTTGGGATCCATCTGCTGAAGCTTTCTTT
. | TRBJ1-5 | TRBV19 | TRBD1 | CASSPRQGDGSNQPQHF | TGTGCCAGTAGCCCCCGGCAGGGGGACGGCAGCAATCAGCCCCAGCATTTT
. | TRBJ1-1 | TRBV9 | . | CASSAQGMNTEAFF | TGTGCCAGCAGCGCACAGGGAATGAACACTGAAGCTTTCTTT
. | TRBJ2-3 | TRBV29-1 | . | CSGPLGDTQYF | TGCAGCGGACCACTAGGGGATACGCAGTATTTT
. | TRBJ2-1 | TRBV5-1 | . | CASSLRDGSYNEQFF | TGCGCCAGCAGCCTTCGGGACGGCTCCTACAATGAGCAGTTCTTC
. | TRBJ1-1 | TRBV6-5 | . | CASSYSIVMNTEAFF | TGTGCCAGCAGTTACTCGATAGTCATGAACACTGAAGCTTTCTTT
. | TRBJ2-3 | TRBV7-2 | TRBD1 | CASSPDRGADTQYF | TGTGCCAGCAGTCCGGACAGGGGGGCAGATACGCAGTATTTT
. | TRBJ1-5 | TRBV4-1 | TRBD1 | CASSQYPDRNQPQHF | TGCGCCAGCAGCCAGTACCCGGACAGGAATCAGCCCCAGCATTTT
. | TRBJ2-1 | TRBV7-8 | TRBD1 | CASSQGGTRYNEQFF | TGTGCCAGCAGCCAAGGGGGCACCCGCTACAATGAGCAGTTCTTC
. | TRBJ1-5 | TRBV2 | . | CASRAGSYSNQPQHF | TGTGCCAGCAGGGCAGGGTCTTATAGCAATCAGCCCCAGCATTTT
. | TRBJ1-2 | TRBV19 | . | CASSRTNNYGYTF | TGTGCCAGTAGCCGGACCAATAACTATGGCTACACCTTC
. | TRBJ1-2 | TRBV5-6 | . | CASNSERGRGGYTF | TGTGCCAGCAACTCGGAACGGGGACGCGGGGGCTACACCTTC
. | TRBJ1-2 | TRBV7-3 | TRBD1 | CASSLGQTSVYGYTF | TGTGCCAGCAGCTTGGGACAGACCTCTGTGTATGGCTACACCTTC
. | TRBJ2-3 | TRBV4-1 | . | CASSKQSTDTQYF | TGCGCCAGCAGCAAACAGAGCACAGATACGCAGTATTTT
. | TRBJ1-5 | TRBV18 | TRBD1 | CASSLGQGALEPQHF | TGTGCCAGCTCGTTGGGACAGGGGGCTTTAGAGCCCCAGCATTTT
. | TRBJ1-1 | TRBV7-9 | . | CASTTTGYTEAFF | TGTGCCAGCACCACTACAGGGTACACTGAAGCTTTCTTT
. | TRBJ2-1 | TRBV9 | TRBD2 | CASSVEGTTLNEQFF | TGTGCCAGCAGCGTAGAAGGGACTACCCTTAACGAGCAGTTCTTC
. | TRBJ2-7 | TRBV5-1 | TRBD2 | CASSLYTSGSIYEQYF | TGCGCCAGCAGCTTATATACTAGCGGGAGTATATACGAGCAGTACTTC
few | TRBJ2-7 | TRBV19 | . | CASSSSSYEQYF | TGTGCCAGTAGTTCCTCCTCCTACGAGCAGTACTTC
. | TRBJ2-7 | TRBV7-9 | . | CASSFDRYEQYF | TGTGCCAGCAGCTTCGACAGATACGAGCAGTACTTC
. | TRBJ1-4 | TRBV6-1 | . | CASSDQAGRTNEKLFF | TGTGCCAGCAGTGACCAAGCAGGGCGTACTAATGAAAAACTGTTTTTT
. | TRBJ2-1 | TRBV7-9 | TRBD2 | CASSSALSGGLYNEQFF | TGTGCCAGCAGCTCGGCCCTAAGCGGGGGGTTATACAATGAGCAGTTCTTC
once | TRBJ1-1 | TRBV18 | . | CASSPTSSGGRDTEAFF | TGTGCCAGCTCACCTACGTCGTCTGGGGGTCGAGACACTGAAGCTTTCTTT
. | TRBJ2-1 | TRBV5-1 | TRBD2 | CASSLAQTSGRSYNEQFF | TGCGCCAGCAGCTTGGCCCAGACTAGCGGGAGGTCCTACAATGAGCAGTTCTTC